These T cell receptor beta chains were read from a single sample in a study of control samples from healthy donors and cancer patients. Libraries were prepared by immunoSEQ multiplex PCR; TCRdb keeps only in-frame clonotypes and omits some of them. Of 170,000 or so clones in the sample, 80% to 95% are singletons; the top ten hold about 2%. The sequenced sample was blood. The source of these receptors is a woman between 40 and 55 years old in good health. Each CDR3 is given with its conserved first and last residue. The D gene is left open where the match is weak. Only part of the rows carry a size: once, few, many, or a class if the clone is expanded.

>TRBJ1-2|-|-|TRBV29-1
CSVDTGEIYGYTF
TGCAGCGTTGATACTGGGGAAATTTATGGCTACACCTTC
>TRBJ1-2|once|-|TRBV30
CAWSSTPGGGSYYGYTF
TGTGCCTGGAGTTCCACACCGGGGGGGGGCAGTTACTATGGCTACACCTTC
>TRBJ2-7|-|-|TRBV13
CASSLRGVSSYEQYF
TGTGCCAGCAGCTTAAGAGGGGTGAGCTCCTACGAGCAGTACTTC
>TRBJ2-1|-|TRBD2|TRBV5-1
CASRRLAGVEQFF
TGCGCCAGCAGACGACTAGCGGGGGTTGAGCAGTTCTTC
>TRBJ2-3|-|TRBD2|TRBV7-9
CASSSSSGGASFTQYF
TGTGCCAGCAGCTCCTCTAGCGGGGGGGCCTCATTCACGCAGTATTTT
>TRBJ2-3|-|TRBD2|TRBV5-1
CASSLGALGLAGGFSTDTQYF
TGCGCCAGCAGCTTGGGCGCTCTGGGACTAGCGGGGGGTTTTAGCACAGATACGCAGTATTTT
>TRBJ2-7|-|-|TRBV5-5
CASTLGGLSYEQYF
TGTGCCAGCACCCTGGGGGGCCTCTCCTACGAGCAGTACTTC
>TRBJ2-1|-|-|TRBV5-5
CASSLVGGPFNEQFF
TGTGCCAGCAGCTTGGTTGGGGGGCCTTTCAATGAGCAGTTCTTC
>TRBJ2-1|-|-|TRBV14
CASDRGGSINNEQFF
TGTGCCAGCGATCGAGGCGGATCCATTAACAATGAGCAGTTCTTC
>TRBJ1-1|-|-|TRBV4-1
CASSLRENTEAFF
TGCGCCAGCAGTCTTAGGGAGAACACTGAAGCTTTCTTT
>TRBJ1-6|once|-|TRBV28
CATGGASSYNSPLHF
TGTGCCACCGGGGGGGCAAGCTCCTATAATTCACCCCTCCACTTT
>TRBJ1-2|-|TRBD1|TRBV12-5
CASGTGTGTQGYGYTF
TGTGCTAGTGGCACCGGGACAGGGACGCAGGGGTATGGCTACACCTTC
>TRBJ1-5|-|-|TRBV7-2
CASSLARGLNQPQHF
TGTGCCAGCAGCTTAGCGCGAGGGCTTAATCAGCCCCAGCATTTT
>TRBJ2-2|-|-|TRBV7-2
CASSKSRNLDYTGELFF
TGTGCCAGCAGCAAATCTAGGAACCTCGACTACACCGGGGAGCTGTTTTTT
>TRBJ1-4|-|-|TRBV5-4
CASSLGGGRGEKLFF
TGTGCCAGCAGCTTGGGTGGGGGGCGCGGTGAAAAACTGTTTTTT
>TRBJ1-1|-|-|TRBV11-2
CASSLVGRDLNTEAFF
TGTGCCAGCAGCTTAGTGGGTCGGGATTTGAACACTGAAGCTTTCTTT
>TRBJ1-4|-|-|TRBV7-2
CASSLTAGATNEKLFF
TGTGCCAGCAGCCTAACGGCCGGGGCAACTAATGAAAAACTGTTTTTT
>TRBJ1-5|-|-|TRBV10-3
CAISAEANQPQHF
TGTGCCATCAGTGCAGAGGCAAATCAGCCCCAGCATTTT
>TRBJ2-2|-|TRBD1|TRBV2
CASRLGQSTGELFF
TGTGCCAGCAGACTGGGACAGAGCACCGGGGAGCTGTTTTTT
>TRBJ2-7|-|-|TRBV19
CASSIGGTLFEQYF
TGTGCCAGTAGTATTGGTGGGACGCTCTTCGAGCAGTACTTC
>TRBJ1-1|-|-|TRBV13
CASTPSAGDAEAFF
TGTGCCAGCACCCCGAGCGCAGGGGACGCTGAAGCTTTCTTT
>TRBJ2-7|-|TRBD1|TRBV6-5
CASSYGGQGHYEQYF
TGTGCCAGCAGTTACGGGGGACAGGGACATTACGAGCAGTACTTC
>TRBJ2-7|-|TRBD1|TRBV5-8
CASSWGTGAYEQYF
TGTGCCAGCAGCTGGGGGACAGGGGCCTACGAGCAGTACTTC
>TRBJ1-3|-|TRBD1|TRBV19
CASSTRDRVFSGNTIYF
TGTGCCAGTAGTACCCGGGACAGGGTTTTCTCTGGAAACACCATATATTTT
>TRBJ1-1|-|TRBD1|TRBV11-2
CASSHYEGTGAAFF
TGTGCCAGCTCCCACTACGAAGGGACAGGGGCGGCTTTCTTT
>TRBJ1-5|-|-|TRBV6-5
CASSPPPSPQHF
TGTGCCAGCAGCCCCCCACCTTCGCCCCAGCATTTT
>TRBJ2-5|-|TRBD2|TRBV2
CASSLLAGTQETQYF
TGTGCCAGCAGTCTCCTAGCGGGGACCCAAGAGACCCAGTACTTC
>TRBJ2-1|-|-|TRBV7-8
CASSPGTVSSYNEQFF
TGTGCCAGCAGCCCAGGGACGGTCAGCTCCTACAATGAGCAGTTCTTC
>TRBJ1-5|-|-|TRBV19
CASSIGGRGNQPQHF
TGTGCCAGTAGTATAGGGGGCCGGGGGAATCAGCCCCAGCATTTT
>TRBJ1-1|-|-|TRBV12-3/TRBV12-4
CASIMAQDTEAFF
TGTGCCAGCATCATGGCCCAAGACACTGAAGCTTTCTTT
>TRBJ2-6|-|TRBD1|TRBV10-3
CAISDRGLSGANVLTF
TGTGCCATCAGCGACAGGGGCCTCTCTGGGGCCAACGTCCTGACTTTC
>TRBJ2-7|-|TRBD2|TRBV19
CASSSVGGAYEQYF
TGTGCCAGTAGTAGTGTCGGGGGGGCATACGAGCAGTACTTC
>TRBJ1-1|-|-|TRBV29-1
CSVEGALGTEAFF
TGCAGCGTTGAAGGGGCCCTAGGGACTGAAGCTTTCTTT
>TRBJ2-3|-|-|TRBV5-1
CASSLADHTDTQYF
TGCGCCAGCAGCTTGGCAGACCACACAGATACGCAGTATTTT
>TRBJ2-7|-|-|TRBV4-1
CASSPGAARSNEQYF
TGCGCCAGCAGCCCGGGGGCAGCACGTTCTAACGAGCAGTACTTC
>TRBJ1-1|once|TRBD1|TRBV10-3
CAISEDRGSNTEAFF
TGTGCCATCAGTGAAGACAGGGGGTCAAACACTGAAGCTTTCTTT
>TRBJ1-1|few|-|TRBV4-1
CASGQPVAFF
TGCGCCAGCGGTCAACCAGTGGCTTTCTTT
>TRBJ2-1|-|TRBD2|TRBV6-5
CASSYLGTSEYNEQFF
TGTGCCAGCAGTTACCTCGGGACTAGCGAGTACAATGAGCAGTTCTTC
>TRBJ2-5|-|-|TRBV2
CASTPDPGRETQYF
TGTGCCAGCACCCCAGACCCGGGGAGAGAGACCCAGTACTTC
>TRBJ2-7|-|TRBD1|TRBV10-3
CAINGQGAYEQYF
TGTGCCATCAACGGACAGGGGGCCTACGAGCAGTACTTC
>TRBJ1-5|-|-|TRBV6-1
CASSETATYSNQPQHF
TGTGCCAGCAGTGAGACAGCCACCTATAGCAATCAGCCCCAGCATTTT
>TRBJ2-1|-|-|TRBV25-1
CASSDPGTALFF
TGTGCCAGCAGTGATCCCGGCACCGCTCTGTTCTTC
>TRBJ2-1|-|TRBD2|TRBV7-2
CASRAPSGLGNEQFF
TGTGCCAGCAGGGCGCCTAGCGGGTTGGGCAATGAGCAGTTCTTC
>TRBJ1-1|-|-|TRBV28
CASSPLDRNTEAFF
TGTGCCAGCAGTCCCCTGGACAGGAACACTGAAGCTTTCTTT
>TRBJ1-3|-|TRBD1|TRBV7-9
CASSRDRGLSNTIYF
TGTGCCAGCAGCCGCGACAGGGGGCTATCGAACACCATATATTTT
>TRBJ2-2|once|-|TRBV6-5
CASRGAAANTGELFF
TGTGCCAGCAGGGGTGCGGCGGCGAACACCGGGGAGCTGTTTTTT
>TRBJ1-3|-|-|TRBV6-5
CASYRTEPWNTIYF
TGTGCCAGCTATAGGACAGAACCATGGAACACCATATATTTT
>TRBJ1-2|-|TRBD1|TRBV3-1/TRBV3-2
CASSRTGTFYGYTF
TGTGCCAGCAGCCGGACAGGGACCTTCTATGGCTACACCTTC
>TRBJ1-5|-|-|TRBV7-9
CASSLDASNQPQHF
TGTGCCAGCAGCTTAGACGCTAGCAATCAGCCCCAGCATTTT
>TRBJ1-5|-|TRBD1|TRBV19
CATRDRINQPQHF
TGTGCCACCAGGGACAGAATTAATCAGCCCCAGCATTTT